The 9 T cell receptor beta chains below all came from one sample that was sequenced in a study of blood T cell repertoires in COVID-19. Generated by immunoSEQ multiplex PCR, the TCRdb table keeps only in-frame clones and is missing some. Among roughly 700,000 clones, 70% to 90% were seen once, and the ten largest hold under 0.3%. The sample comprised peripheral blood. The receptors stem from a woman aged 18-29 years with acute or convalescent COVID-19.

This clone was counted a single time. The identical CDR3 is also encoded by other nucleotide sequences in the sample. The chain carries TRBV5-5 and TRBJ1-2, with 7 bases lining up with TRBD1. This CDR3 is built from 13 residues. The germline V gene has CDR1 SGHKS and CDR2 YYEKEE (reference sequence). V was clipped by 4 bases and J by 7 bases; unmatched bases: 7. The DNA of the CDR3 is TGTGCCAGCAGCCCCGACAGGGTAGGTGGCTACACCTTC. As protein: CASSPDRVGGYTF.

The V gene is TRBV15, the J gene TRBJ1-1; D is ambiguous. From germline, CDR1 is LNHNV and CDR2 YYDKDF (reference sequence). V was clipped by 4 bases and J by 4 bases, with 13 bases between them. The CDR3 runs to 14 residues. Here the CDR3 DNA reads TGTGCCACCAGCATGACCGAGGAGGGCACTGAAGCTTTCTTT. It specifies CATSMTEEGTEAFF.

The chain's CDR3 is CASSLGQNEELFF. DNA for the CDR3: TGTGCCAGCAGCTTGGGGCAGAACGAAGAACTGTTTTTT. The rearrangement joins TRBV7-2 to TRBJ1-4; possible D gene TRBD1, 5 bases. Trimming cost V 3 bases and J 12 bases, with 14 bases left between them. Germline V gene lookup returns CDR1 SGHTA and CDR2 FQGNSA. This CDR3 is built from 13 residues.

The rearrangement links TRBV19 to TRBJ1-2, with D perhaps TRBD1 (5 bases). This CDR3 is 12 amino acids long. Per the germline V gene, CDR1 is LNHDA and CDR2 is SQIVND (reference sequence). Deletions cut 5 bases from V and 5 bases from J, with 9 bases between. The CDR3: CASSFGTYGYTF. The CDR3 DNA is TGTGCCAGTAGTTTCGGGACTTATGGCTACACCTTC.

This chain connects TRBV2 to TRBJ1-1, with TRBD1 matching over 8 bases. This CDR3 is built from 15 residues. The trim removed 2 bases at V and 5 bases at J, leaving 7 bases unmatched. CDR1 and CDR2 from the germline V gene are SNHLY and FYNNEI. CDR3 sequence reads: CASSERARGLTEAFF. The CDR3 DNA is TGTGCCAGCAGTGAACGGGCCAGGGGGCTTACTGAAGCTTTCTTT.

This chain uses TRBV7-3 with TRBJ2-6, with a possible D match to TRBD1 (6 bases). Trimming shortened V by 4 bases and J by 3 bases, and 19 bases separated the two germline ends. CDR1 SGHTA and CDR2 FQGTGA come from the germline V gene. The CDR3 sequence is 18 residues long. The CDR3 DNA is TGTGCCAGCAGCTCCTCAGTGGCTCCAGGGGTTGGGGCCAACGTCCTGACTTTC. It translates to CASSSSVAPGVGANVLTF.

The rearrangement joins TRBV5-4 to TRBJ2-7; 7 nucleotides agree with TRBD2. Losses at the gene ends were 2 bases for V and 7 bases for J; bases not matched to a gene: 9. The CDR3 runs 14 residues. CDR1 is SGHNT, CDR2 YYREEE, per germline (reference sequence). The CDR3 DNA reads as TGTGCCAGCAGCTTAGCGGGGCTCTCGAGGGAGCAGTACTTC. Protein: CASSLAGLSREQYF.

The rearrangement uses TRBV10-3 and TRBJ1-5; D remains unclear. The germline V and J ends were trimmed by 3 bases and 3 bases, with 9 bases remaining between them. CDR3 length: 14 amino acids. Germline values: CDR1 ENHRY, CDR2 SYGVKD. CDR3 amino acids: CAISDRGSNQPQHF. CDR3 nucleotide sequence: TGTGCCATCAGTGACAGAGGGTCCAATCAGCCCCAGCATTTT.

About this clone: Other DNA sequences from this sample encode an identical CDR3 as well. The rearrangement uses TRBV6-4 and TRBJ2-3, with a possible D match to TRBD2 (5 bases). The length of the CDR3 is 14 residues. Germline lookup yields CDR1 MRHNA and CDR2 SNTAGT. Trimming removed 0 bases at V and 1 base at J, with 5 bases between. This CDR3 is CASSDSAGTDTQYF. The CDR3 DNA reads as TGTGCCAGCAGTGACTCAGCGGGCACAGATACGCAGTATTTT.